This T cell receptor (beta chain) was observed in a study of blood T cells in healthy people across ages. For the second PCR, which ran for about 6 to 11 cycles, a sample-barcoded 5' primer and a J-beta primer mix were used. A minimum of 2.5 million CDR3-containing paired-end reads was obtained for each sample. TCRdb redid the calling of the 5' RACE reads with MiXCR, one entry per CDR3 protein. The top ten hold about 20% of the sample, which has some 710,000 distinct CDR3 sequences, around a fifth seen once. Concerning this clonotype: What it binds is not known.

Trimming removed 4 bases at V and 5 bases at J, with 18 bases between. From germline, CDR1 is SGHRS and CDR2 YFSETQ. This CDR3 region has 15 residues. Study observations and caveats: The study found more naive CD4+ cells and higher diversity in long-lived than aged donors.

Each individual donor underwent a draw of around 9.8 milliliters of peripheral blood. The chain combines TRBV5-1 with TRBJ2-5; D is uncertain. The receptor was derived from a man aged 70 or older in good health. What was sequenced was blood. The CDR3 protein is CASSTRADGRETQYF. The CDR3 coding sequence is TGCGCCAGCAGCACCCGGGCCGACGGCCGCGAGACCCAGTACTTC.